This T cell receptor beta chain was found in a study of shared clonotypes between healthy human individuals (dated by TCRdb to 2018 to 2021). Regarding the research as a whole: The cohort included three men and a couple of women between 18 and 49 years of age. The study deeply sequenced blood TCR repertoires of about 5 healthy adults to estimate repertoire size and the extent of clonotype sharing between individuals. To increase sequencing depth and limit assay-specific biases, TCR repertoire library preparation and sequencing were carried out by different laboratories using diverse techniques. Each donor's leukapheresis produced roughly between roughly 0.85 and 10 billion PBMCs. For each donor, three plates each were used for CD4 naive and CD4 memory, two plates were used for CD8 naive, and one plate was used for CD8 memory. The investigation overall reported the following: Clonotypes shared by all four sorted-subset donors showed higher generation probabilities than non-shared clonotypes. Roughly 5% of naive CD4, around 4% of naive CD8, approximately 2% of memory CD4, and 0.4% of memory CD8 clonotypes were shared across several donors. Based on pairwise subsampling, the degree of clonotype sharing among donors was expected to be affected by sequencing depth. Because the study included only a small number of donors, the genetic and exposure-history diversity represented was limited. Naive subsets generally had larger estimated clonotype richness than memory subsets did. Rarefaction of sorted-subset datasets indicated incomplete sequencing despite the large sequencing depth. Sampling was restricted to blood, and TCR repertoires in tissues likely differ from the TCR repertoires found in blood.

Using the deep immunoSEQ assay, TCR CDR3 regions were amplified from genomic DNA by multiplex PCR. Genomic DNA extracted from each cell subset was distributed evenly over all wells of several immunoSEQ 96-well plates, and each plate served as one replicate. For sorted subsets, around 0.2 ug genomic DNA, equal to some 28,000 T cell genomes, was loaded into each replicate PCR. The purified libraries were quantified using a Qubit 3.0 fluorometer, sized with a Bioanalyzer 2100, and then quantified again using the KAPA Library Quantification kit. A separate single-read 150-cycle Illumina NextSeq 550 flow cell was used to sequence each immunoSEQ 96-well plate. On the authors' methods: The immunoSEQ output contained only junctional sequences without quality scores, so filtering could not match that applied to full-length reads. To assign V/J genes and CDR3, sequences were annotated against IMGT germline references using PyIR, a Python wrapper for IgBLAST v1.9. Reads were removed for weak V/J assignments (E-value above 1e-6), missing CDR3, stop codons, out-of-frame junctions, or ambiguous translated residues. V3J clonotypes were defined as sequences sharing an identical inferred V gene, J gene, and CDR3 amino acid sequence. The percentage overlap between two repertoires was calculated by dividing the number of shared unique clonotypes by the size of the smaller repertoire. Richness of each repertoire was evaluated using RTK rarefaction, the Chao1 estimator, and Recon v2.1 estimates of unobserved clonotypes. For all TCRbeta clonotypes obtained by the gDNA method from a handful of donors, generation probabilities were computed with OLGA. Drawn from immuneACCESS, this table holds only the in-frame rearrangements with V and J called that TCRdb kept. Clones are partly lost; checked studies trace under half to an unresolved V gene and leave the rest unexplained. V and J calls and clone size follow that table, whereas D and trimming were derived from the DNA. This sample gives approximately 2,300,000 clones in total; 92% of them show up just once. The top ten constitute approximately 0.39% of the sample.

The count of this clone is one. Its antigen target is currently unknown. No much larger clone exists at a distance of one base, and base qualities are not known. Healthy HIV-negative adults with no recently reported acute infections or vaccinations were included as donors. Every donor was a Caucasian adult residing in Nashville, Tennessee, USA. CD4+ T cells were enriched by magnetic negative selection, after which naive cells were positively selected on CD45RA and the negative fraction was taken as the memory subset. After blood collection by leukapheresis, PBMCs were isolated using Ficoll-Histopaque density gradient centrifugation and then cryopreserved in the vapor phase of liquid nitrogen. Analytical flow cytometry was used to check the purity and quantity of every magnetically sorted T cell population. From each sorted fraction, genomic DNA was isolated and quantified by UV absorbance on a Nanodrop 2000c.

The CDR3 goes from the cysteine to the phenylalanine over 18 residues. Only CDR3 DNA is held: 54 bases, read in frame from base 1. V is clipped by 3 bases and J by 7 bases, and the sequence between their germline boundaries is 25 bases long. The germline V gene specifies SGHVS as CDR1 and FQNEAQ as CDR2. The chain is made from TRBV7-8 and TRBJ1-5; D gene: possibly TRBD1, on 6 matching bases. Sequencing was performed on naive CD4+ T cells from PBMCs. In light of the paper, this sample's cell subset or site label describes: CD45RA+ positively selected. The TCR was taken from a man in his late teens or twenties in good health. Some clones in this sample may be carry-over from other donors' samples. The CDR3 protein sequence reads: CASSFDPPGQRIRQPQHF. The DNA sequence follows: TGTGCCAGCAGCTTTGACCCACCGGGACAAAGGATACGGCAGCCCCAGCATTTT.